The subject of this entry is one T cell receptor beta chain. These data originate in a study of blood T cell repertoires in COVID-19. Across the whole study: COVID-19 samples collected from the United States, Italy and Spain covered acute and convalescent phases. The analysed material was cDNA or gDNA that came from T cells, B-cell-depleted T cells, or PBMCs.

The CDR3 totals 16 residues. Germline V gives CDR1 SGDLS, CDR2 YYNGEE. The ends lost 1 base at V and 10 bases at J; junction bases unmatched: 10. Per the original data handling: Amplification from reference gene primers served as the basis for estimated nucleated cell counts. The protocol was immunoSEQ multiplex PCR, while the TCRdb copy is restricted to in-frame clones and leaves out a portion. V, J and clone size reflect that table, while D and trimming were determined from the DNA. The sample has 100,000 to 150,000 clones; about four fifths are singletons. The source is an elderly man with active or convalescent COVID-19. The sample comprised peripheral blood. V gene TRBV9 combines with J gene TRBJ2-1, with TRBD2 matching 11 bases. The CDR3 DNA sequence: TGTGCCAGCAGCGTAAGGGTGACTAGCGGGGCCTTGGAGCAGTTCTTC. Its protein product is CASSVRVTSGALEQFF.